The sequence of this T cell receptor beta chain was determined in a study of blood T cells in healthy people across ages. Study-level findings and limits: Observed TCR beta diversity showed a strong correlation with the percentage of naive T cells as measured by flow cytometry.

Alongside a J-beta primer mix, a sample-barcoded 5' primer served in a second PCR lasting about 6 to 11 cycles. TCRdb independently ran MiXCR on the 5' RACE reads; one entry per CDR3 protein. Here the sample spans hundreds of thousands of distinct CDR3 sequences, 29% being singletons. The CDR3 runs 18 residues. V lost 0 bases and J 5 bases, leaving 22 bases between the germline ends. The sample, about 9.2 milliliters of peripheral blood, was drawn from each donor. PBMCs numbering at least 7 million were isolated per sample. In its sample, this clonotype was seen many times. Its antigen remains unknown.

The sequenced sample was blood. This clonotype was sampled from a woman older than 75 in good health. The V and J genes are TRBV12-3 or TRBV12-4 and TRBJ2-5; D is possibly TRBD2 (5 bases). In DNA form, the CDR3 reads TGTGCCAGCAGTTTAGCGTCCAGAGCCTCTGGGAGTGGGGAGACCCAGTACTTC. It specifies CASSLASRASGSGETQYF.